This TCR beta chain stems from a study of shared clonotypes between healthy human individuals. The table came from immunoSEQ multiplex PCR; TCRdb's copy has only in-frame clones and leaves some out. The profile shows over 400,000 clones, approximately 95% of them singletons. Every donor was a Caucasian adult from Nashville, Tennessee. The CDR3 covers 14 residues. CDR1 is MDHEN and CDR2 is SYDVKM in the germline V gene. Trimming cost V 3 bases and J 6 bases, with 14 bases left between them. The TCR was taken from a woman younger than 45 in good health. Material for sequencing was naive CD4+ T cells sorted from blood. Regarding subset: CD45RA+ positively selected. This rearrangement joins TRBV28 to TRBJ2-5; D possibly uses TRBD1 or TRBD2 (5 bases each). The CDR3, as DNA: TGTGCCAGCAGTTTTACGGGGCACAGAAAGACCCAGTACTTC. It translates to CASSFTGHRKTQYF.